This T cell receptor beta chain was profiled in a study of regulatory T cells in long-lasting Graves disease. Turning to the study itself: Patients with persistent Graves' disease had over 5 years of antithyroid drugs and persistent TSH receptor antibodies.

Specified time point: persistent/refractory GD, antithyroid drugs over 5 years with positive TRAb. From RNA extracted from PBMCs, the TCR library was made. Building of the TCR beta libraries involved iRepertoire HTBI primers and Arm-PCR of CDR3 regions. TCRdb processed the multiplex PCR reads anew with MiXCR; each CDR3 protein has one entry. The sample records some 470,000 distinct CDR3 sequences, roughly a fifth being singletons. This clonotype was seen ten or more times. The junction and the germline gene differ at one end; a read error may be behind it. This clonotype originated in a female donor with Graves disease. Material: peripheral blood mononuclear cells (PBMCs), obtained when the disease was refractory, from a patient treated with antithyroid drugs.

The CDR3 DNA reads TGTGCCAGCAGCATAGGGACAGCCTCCTATGGCTACACCTTC. Protein product: CASSIGTASYGYTF. V and J are TRBV13 and TRBJ1-2, with 7 bases aligning to TRBD1. The CDR3 is 14 amino acids. CDR1 and CDR2 from the germline V gene are PRHDT and FYEKMQ (reference sequence).